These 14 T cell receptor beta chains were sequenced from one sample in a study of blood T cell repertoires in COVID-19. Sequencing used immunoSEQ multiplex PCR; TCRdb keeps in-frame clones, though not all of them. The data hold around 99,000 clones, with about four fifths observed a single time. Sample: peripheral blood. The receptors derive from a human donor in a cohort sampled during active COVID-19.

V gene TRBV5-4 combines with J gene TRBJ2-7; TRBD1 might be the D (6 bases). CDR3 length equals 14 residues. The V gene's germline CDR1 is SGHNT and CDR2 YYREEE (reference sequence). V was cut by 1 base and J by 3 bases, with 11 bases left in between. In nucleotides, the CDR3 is TGTGCCAGCAGCTTGCGGGACAAAAACTACGAGCAGTACTTC. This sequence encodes CASSLRDKNYEQYF.

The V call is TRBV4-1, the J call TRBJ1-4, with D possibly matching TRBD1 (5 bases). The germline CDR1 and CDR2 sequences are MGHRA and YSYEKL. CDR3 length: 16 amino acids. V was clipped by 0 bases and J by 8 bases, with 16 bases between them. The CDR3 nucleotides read TGCGCCAGCAGCCAAGATGGAGGGGCAGGAAGGGAAAAACTGTTTTTT. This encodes CASSQDGGAGREKLFF.

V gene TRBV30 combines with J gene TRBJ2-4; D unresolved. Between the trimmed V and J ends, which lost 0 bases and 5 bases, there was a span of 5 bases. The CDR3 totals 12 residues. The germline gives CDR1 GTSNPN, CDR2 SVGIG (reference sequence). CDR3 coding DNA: TGTGCCTGGAGTGTCACAGAAAACATTCAGTACTTC. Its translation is CAWSVTENIQYF.

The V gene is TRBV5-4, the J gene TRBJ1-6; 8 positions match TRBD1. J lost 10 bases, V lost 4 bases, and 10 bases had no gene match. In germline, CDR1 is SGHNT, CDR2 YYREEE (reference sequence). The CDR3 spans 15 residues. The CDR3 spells CASSPNRQGLSPLHF. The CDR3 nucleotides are TGTGCCAGCAGCCCTAATCGACAGGGGTTGTCACCCCTCCACTTT.

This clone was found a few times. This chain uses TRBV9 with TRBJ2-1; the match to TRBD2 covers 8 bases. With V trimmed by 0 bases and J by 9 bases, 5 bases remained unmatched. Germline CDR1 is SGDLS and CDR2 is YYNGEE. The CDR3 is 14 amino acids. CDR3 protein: CASSVEPGGGEQFF. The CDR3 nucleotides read TGTGCCAGCAGCGTAGAACCGGGAGGGGGTGAGCAGTTCTTC.

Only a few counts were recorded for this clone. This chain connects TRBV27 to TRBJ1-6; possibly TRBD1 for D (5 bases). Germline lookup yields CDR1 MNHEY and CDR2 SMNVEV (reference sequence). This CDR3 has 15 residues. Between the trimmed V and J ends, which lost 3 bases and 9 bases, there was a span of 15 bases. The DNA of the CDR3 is TGTGCCAGCAGTTTGGTTAGGGGTCCTAGTTCACCCCTCCACTTT. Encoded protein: CASSLVRGPSSPLHF.

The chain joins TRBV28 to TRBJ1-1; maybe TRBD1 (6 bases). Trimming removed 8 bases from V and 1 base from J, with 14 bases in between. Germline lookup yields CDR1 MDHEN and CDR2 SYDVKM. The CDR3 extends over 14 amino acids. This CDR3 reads CASWVGGPNTEAFF. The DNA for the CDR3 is TGTGCCAGCTGGGTCGGGGGGCCGAACACTGAAGCTTTCTTT.

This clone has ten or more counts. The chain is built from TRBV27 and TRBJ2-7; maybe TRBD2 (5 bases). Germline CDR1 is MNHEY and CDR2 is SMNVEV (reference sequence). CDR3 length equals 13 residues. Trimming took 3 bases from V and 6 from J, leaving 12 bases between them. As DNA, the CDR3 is TGTGCCAGCAGTTTTAATGCGGCGGGCGAGCAGTACGTC. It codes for CASSFNAAGEQYV.

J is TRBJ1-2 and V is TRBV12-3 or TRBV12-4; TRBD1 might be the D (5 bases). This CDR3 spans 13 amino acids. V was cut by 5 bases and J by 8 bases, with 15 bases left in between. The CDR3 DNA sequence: TGTGCCAGCAGTAGCCAGGGTGTTGACGGCTACACCTTC. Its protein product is CASSSQGVDGYTF.

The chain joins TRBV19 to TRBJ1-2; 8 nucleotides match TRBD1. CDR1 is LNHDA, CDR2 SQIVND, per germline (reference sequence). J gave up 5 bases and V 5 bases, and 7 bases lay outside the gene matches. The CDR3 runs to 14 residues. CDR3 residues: CASSFQGANYGYTF. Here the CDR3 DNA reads TGTGCCAGTAGTTTTCAGGGGGCCAATTATGGCTACACCTTC.

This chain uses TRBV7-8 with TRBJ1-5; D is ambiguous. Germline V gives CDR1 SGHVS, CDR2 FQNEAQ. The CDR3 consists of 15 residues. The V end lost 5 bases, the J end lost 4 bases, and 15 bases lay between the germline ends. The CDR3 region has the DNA TGTGCCAGCAGCCTACGTGAGGCCGGGAATCAGCCCCAGCATTTT. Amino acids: CASSLREAGNQPQHF.

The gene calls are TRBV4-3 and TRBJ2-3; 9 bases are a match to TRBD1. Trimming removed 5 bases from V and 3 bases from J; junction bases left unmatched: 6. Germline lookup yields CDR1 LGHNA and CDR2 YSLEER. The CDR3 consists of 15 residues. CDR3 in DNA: TGCGCCAGCAGCGAAGGGACAGGGAGAACAGATACGCAGTATTTT. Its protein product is CASSEGTGRTDTQYF.

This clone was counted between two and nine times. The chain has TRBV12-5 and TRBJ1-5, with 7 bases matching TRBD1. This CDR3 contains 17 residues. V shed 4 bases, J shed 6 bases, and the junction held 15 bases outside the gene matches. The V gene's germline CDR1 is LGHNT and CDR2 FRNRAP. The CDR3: CASGSPFSAGGGQPQHF. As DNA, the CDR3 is TGTGCTAGTGGTTCCCCTTTCTCGGCAGGGGGAGGTCAGCCCCAGCATTTT.

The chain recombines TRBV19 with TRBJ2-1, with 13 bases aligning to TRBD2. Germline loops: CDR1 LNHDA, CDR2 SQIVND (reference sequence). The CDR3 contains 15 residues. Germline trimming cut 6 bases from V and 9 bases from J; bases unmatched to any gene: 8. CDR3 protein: CASRLTSGRSSEQFF. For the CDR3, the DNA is TGTGCCAGTAGGTTGACTAGCGGGAGGTCTAGTGAGCAGTTCTTC.